Following are 26 T cell receptor beta chains from one sample sequenced in a study of T cell changes during pregnancy in multiple sclerosis. Some clones are missing from TCRdb's copy, which holds only in-frame ones; the method was immunoSEQ multiplex PCR. In the table there are about 40,000 clones, about 87% of which are singletons. This specimen consisted of peripheral blood, obtained in the first trimester of pregnancy. These receptors came from a female donor in good health, enrolled as a control in a pregnancy study.

The chain joins TRBV19 to TRBJ2-7; TRBD2 is a possible D gene (5 bases). Germline-derived CDR1 and CDR2 are LNHDA and SQIVND (reference sequence). V was trimmed by 2 bases and J by 5 bases, leaving 13 bases between them. This CDR3 comprises 14 residues. The CDR3 here is CASSITGSSDEQYF. In DNA form, the CDR3 reads TGTGCCAGTAGTATAACGGGGAGTAGCGACGAGCAGTACTTC.

V is TRBV28 and J is TRBJ1-1; D not certain. Between the trimmed V and J ends, which lost 2 bases and 5 bases, there was a span of 6 bases. Germline loops: CDR1 MDHEN, CDR2 SYDVKM. This CDR3 is 12 amino acids long. The DNA for the CDR3 is TGTGCCAGCAGTTTACTCCTAACTGAAGCTTTCTTT. It is translated as CASSLLLTEAFF.

The chain uses TRBV7-2 and TRBJ1-2; 8 bases are shared with TRBD1. J was trimmed by 7 bases and V by 0 bases; bases with no gene match: 7. CDR1 is SGHTA and CDR2 is FQGNSA in the germline V gene. This CDR3 is 15 amino acids long. Here the CDR3 DNA reads TGTGCCAGCAGCTTAGCGACAGGGGAGGCGCGTGGCTACACCTTC. Protein sequence: CASSLATGEARGYTF.

This clone was seen just once. This sequence joins TRBV5-1 and TRBJ2-1; 8 positions match TRBD2. V shed 4 bases, J shed 2 bases, and the junction held 5 bases outside the gene matches. The germline V gene has CDR1 SGHRS and CDR2 YFSETQ. The CDR3 is 15 residues long. CDR3 nucleotides: TGCGCCAGCAGCCCAGCGGGAGAGACCTACAATGAGCAGTTCTTC. This sequence encodes CASSPAGETYNEQFF.

The chain recombines TRBV6-4 with TRBJ1-2; 7 bases align to TRBD1. CDR3 size: 16 residues. CDR1 and CDR2 from the germline V gene are MRHNA and SNTAGT. The trim removed 3 bases at V and 4 bases at J, leaving 11 bases unmatched. CDR3 bases: TGTGCCAGCAGTGAGGCCTCCACAGGGGCATCCTATGGCTACACCTTC. Translating gives CASSEASTGASYGYTF.

The chain combines TRBV11-3 with TRBJ2-1; TRBD1 agrees at 9 bases. This CDR3 spans 15 amino acids. Germline CDR1 reads SGHNT; CDR2 reads YENEEA. The trim removed 1 base at V and 10 bases at J, leaving 8 bases unmatched. CDR3 amino acids: CASSLVPGQGTEQFF. In nucleotides, the CDR3 is TGTGCCAGCAGCTTAGTCCCGGGACAGGGTACGGAGCAGTTCTTC.

The rearrangement joins TRBV29-1 to TRBJ1-6, with 7 bases aligning to TRBD1. The CDR3 sequence is 14 residues long. V shed 5 bases and J 5 bases; nucleotides not matched to a gene: 6. Germline CDR1 SQVTM, CDR2 ANQGSEA. The CDR3 DNA sequence: TGCAGCGTTCGGGCAGGGGGGAATAATTCACCCCTCCACTTT. Its translation: CSVRAGGNNSPLHF.

This chain links TRBV10-2 with TRBJ1-4, with D perhaps TRBD1 (6 bases). The CDR3 has 15 amino acids. Germline assignment: CDR1 WSHSY and CDR2 SAAADI. V was shortened by 7 bases and J by 3 bases, with 15 bases between the two germline ends. The CDR3 here is CASKAQRTANEKLFF. The CDR3 DNA reads TGCGCCAGCAAGGCTCAAAGGACAGCTAATGAAAAACTGTTTTTT.

This sequence joins TRBV6-5 and TRBJ1-2; the D gene is possibly TRBD1 (5 bases). There are 14 residues in the CDR3. V lost 4 bases and J 8 bases, leaving 17 bases between the germline ends. Germline CDR1 and CDR2: MNHEY and SVGAGI. The CDR3 coding sequence is TGTGCCAGCAGTTCCCCAGGGTTGTCACAGGGCTACACCTTC. It codes for CASSSPGLSQGYTF.

The chain carries TRBV7-6 and TRBJ2-3; 10 bases fit TRBD2. V trimming: 5 bases; J trimming: 5 bases; junction bases outside the gene matches: 10. The length of the CDR3 is 16 residues. Germline assignment: CDR1 SGHVS and CDR2 FNYEAQ. The CDR3, as DNA: TGTGCCAGCAGCCCCCAGCCAGCGGGGGGGCTAGATACGCAGTATTTT. This encodes CASSPQPAGGLDTQYF. Full variable domain (rest looked up from reference TRBV7-6 and TRBJ2-3): GAGVSQSPRYKVTKRGQDVALRCDPISGHVSLYWYRQALGQGPEFLTYFNYEAQQDKSGLPNDRFSAERPEGSISTLTIQRTEQRDSAMYRCASSPQPAGGLDTQYFGPGTRLTVL.

The chain has TRBV15 and TRBJ2-1; the match to TRBD2 covers 13 bases. The CDR3 covers 17 residues. J lost 8 bases, V lost 2 bases, and 9 bases had no gene match. The V gene's germline CDR1 is LNHNV and CDR2 YYDKDF (reference sequence). Here the CDR3 DNA reads TGTGCCACCAGCAGACCGGGACTAGCGGGGTCTCTGGATGAGCAGTTCTTC. Translation: CATSRPGLAGSLDEQFF. The variable domain in full, completed from reference TRBV15 and TRBJ2-1, reads DAMVIQNPRYQVTQFGKPVTLSCSQTLNHNVMYWYQQKSSQAPKLLFHYYDKDFNNEADTPDNFQSRRPNTSFCFLDIRSPGLGDTAMYLCATSRPGLAGSLDEQFFGPGTRLTVL.

V usage is TRBV2 and J usage is TRBJ1-1, with 8 bases identical to TRBD1. Germline V lookup: CDR1 SNHLY, CDR2 FYNNEI. The V segment lost 5 bases and the J segment 0 bases; nucleotides outside the gene matches: 2. This CDR3 comprises 14 residues. The CDR3, as DNA: TGTGCCAGCAGTTTACAGGGGGTGAACACTGAAGCTTTCTTT. Translating it yields CASSLQGVNTEAFF.

This clone was detected once. This chain links TRBV6-5 with TRBJ1-1; 7 bases map to TRBD1. Germline CDR1 MNHEY, CDR2 SVGAGI. After removal of 7 bases from V and 4 bases from J, the junction contained 9 bases not matched to a gene. The CDR3 has 14 residues. CDR3 in DNA: TGTGCCAGCACCGACAGGGATGGGGGCACTGAAGCTTTCTTT. Translation gives CASTDRDGGTEAFF.

The table lists this clone with a count of one. The V call is TRBV5-1, the J call TRBJ1-6; tentatively, D is TRBD1 (5 bases). V gave up 3 bases and J gave up 7 bases, with 11 bases separating them. The germline V gene encodes CDR1 SGHRS and CDR2 YFSETQ. CDR3 length: 14 amino acids. The DNA of the CDR3 is TGCGCCAGCAGCTCCCCGGGGGGAAATTCACCCCTCCACTTT. Its translation: CASSSPGGNSPLHF.

The chain combines TRBV19 with TRBJ2-7; TRBD2 matches at 10 bases. This CDR3 spans 15 amino acids. CDR1 is LNHDA and CDR2 is SQIVND in the germline V gene (reference sequence). V was clipped by 6 bases and J by 2 bases; unmatched bases: 7. The CDR3 is CASRKLAGPPYEQYF. The CDR3 DNA is TGTGCCAGTAGGAAACTAGCGGGACCTCCCTACGAGCAGTACTTC.

V usage is TRBV30 and J usage is TRBJ2-5; 7 bases are shared with TRBD1. The V gene's germline CDR1 is GTSNPN and CDR2 SVGIG (reference sequence). The trim removed 0 bases at V and 4 bases at J, leaving 2 bases unmatched. This CDR3 contains 13 residues. The CDR3 region is CAWSVQGLETQYF. The DNA for the CDR3 is TGTGCCTGGAGTGTACAGGGGCTAGAGACCCAGTACTTC. The full variable domain, its missing parts supplied by reference TRBV30 and TRBJ2-5, is SQTIHQWPATLVQPVGSPLSLECTVEGTSNPNLYWYRQAAGRGLQLLFYSVGIGQISSEVPQNLSASRPQDRQFILSSKKLLLSDSGFYLCAWSVQGLETQYFGPGTRLLVL.

This rearrangement joins TRBV4-3 to TRBJ1-1; TRBD1 aligns across 9 bases. The trim removed 0 bases at V and 5 bases at J, leaving 4 bases unmatched. The CDR3 runs to 15 residues. Germline values: CDR1 LGHNA, CDR2 YSLEER. The CDR3 DNA is TGCGCCAGCAGCCAAGAACAGGGGGCGCTGACTGAAGCTTTCTTT. Its translation: CASSQEQGALTEAFF.

The chain employs TRBV29-1 and TRBJ2-3, with 7 positions matching TRBD1. Trimming removed 8 bases from V and 5 bases from J; junction bases left unmatched: 7. Per germline, CDR1 SQVTM and CDR2 ANQGSEA. The CDR3 spans 12 residues. CDR3 loop: CSYMTGLDTQYF. The CDR3 DNA is TGCAGCTATATGACAGGGTTAGATACGCAGTATTTT.

In its sample, this clone was seen once. The chain recombines TRBV6-5 with TRBJ2-3, with no clear D. The CDR3 is made up of 11 amino acids. Germline lookup yields CDR1 MNHEY and CDR2 SVGAGI. The germline V and J ends were trimmed by 4 bases and 6 bases, with 5 bases remaining between them. CDR3 in DNA: TGTGCCAGCAGTTCCCAGGATACGCAGTATTTT. Translation gives CASSSQDTQYF.

Only one count was recorded for this clone. V and J are TRBV6-1 and TRBJ2-7; D unresolved. V lost 2 bases to trimming and J lost 5 bases, with 13 bases between them. Germline CDR1 and CDR2: MNHNS and SASEGT. The CDR3 extends over 14 amino acids. CDR3 sequence: CASSESDEADEQYF. CDR3 sequence (DNA): TGTGCCAGCAGTGAATCAGACGAGGCGGACGAGCAGTACTTC.

V usage is TRBV7-3 and J usage is TRBJ2-2, with 10 nucleotides matching TRBD1. V shed 4 bases, J shed 6 bases, and the junction held 5 bases outside the gene matches. The CDR3 consists of 15 residues. CDR1 and CDR2 (germline): SGHTA, FQGTGA. The CDR3: CASSSDRGRAGELFF. The CDR3 region has the DNA TGTGCCAGCAGCTCCGACAGGGGGCGCGCCGGGGAGCTGTTTTTT.

For the CDR3, the DNA is TGTGCCAGCCACCATAAGACAAGCTCCTATGGCTACACCTTC. This gives the protein CASHHKTSSYGYTF. The genes are TRBV7-9 and TRBJ1-2; D gene uncertain. Deletions cut 8 bases from V and 4 bases from J, with 17 bases between. Germline V lookup: CDR1 SEHNR, CDR2 FQNEAQ (reference sequence). CDR3 length equals 14 residues.

This chain joins TRBV5-5 and TRBJ2-1; the match to TRBD1 covers 10 bases. Germline assignment: CDR1 SGHKS and CDR2 YYEKEE (reference sequence). The junction had 5 bases not matched to a gene; V was cut back by 4 bases and J by 4 bases. The CDR3 has 15 residues. CDR3 sequence (DNA): TGTGCCAGCAGCCCGGGACAGGGGTATTACAATGAGCAGTTCTTC. Amino acid sequence: CASSPGQGYYNEQFF.

The chain combines TRBV9 with TRBJ2-5; perhaps TRBD2 as D (5 bases). CDR1 is SGDLS, CDR2 YYNGEE, per germline. The CDR3 extends over 14 amino acids. The ends were cut back, 2 bases at V and 1 base at J, with 9 bases in the middle. The CDR3 DNA is TGTGCCAGCAGCGTTTCCGGGGTCCAAGAGACCCAGTACTTC. Amino acids: CASSVSGVQETQYF.

The chain is built from TRBV27 and TRBJ2-7, with a possible D match to TRBD1 (6 bases). The CDR3 extends over 15 amino acids. Trimming left V 5 bases short and J 2 bases short, with 16 bases between. CDR1 and CDR2 (germline): MNHEY, SMNVEV (reference sequence). CDR3 in amino acids: CASSPQGIGAYEQYF. CDR3 DNA sequence: TGTGCCAGCAGTCCCCAGGGGATTGGGGCCTACGAGCAGTACTTC.

The chain has TRBV7-3 and TRBJ1-3; the match to TRBD1 covers 7 bases. Germline V gene data show CDR1 as SGHTA and CDR2 as FQGTGA. Trimming removed 3 bases from V and 4 bases from J; junction bases left unmatched: 6. This CDR3 contains 15 residues. CDR3 DNA sequence: TGTGCCAGCAGCTTTGACAGGGTAGGAGGAAACACCATATATTTT. This translates into CASSFDRVGGNTIYF.